This T cell receptor (beta chain) was recovered during a study of beta chain features in type 1 diabetes. This clone came up a few times. CDR1 is SGHVS, CDR2 FQNEAQ, per germline. The CDR3 is 16 amino acids. Trimming shortened V by 5 bases and J by 0 bases, and 11 bases separated the two germline ends. Expressed TCRB transcripts were sequenced after all isolated RNA was converted to cDNA. The protocol was immunoSEQ multiplex PCR, while the TCRdb copy is restricted to in-frame clones and leaves out a portion. This table has hundreds of thousands of clones, 14% appearing once. Purity exceeding 98% was reached by all sorted populations.

The chain combines TRBV7-8 with TRBJ2-6; D is unresolved. Sequenced sample: central memory CD4+ T cells from blood. The TCR comes from a man aged 25 to 40 in good health. The chain's CDR3 is CASSHVTASGANVLTF. The CDR3 bases are TGTGCCAGCAGCCATGTGACGGCCTCTGGGGCCAACGTCCTGACTTTC. Looking up the rest from reference TRBV7-8 and TRBJ2-6 gives the full variable domain: GAGVSQSPRYKVAKRGQDVALRCDPISGHVSLFWYQQALGQGPEFLTYFQNEAQLDKSGLPSDRFFAERPEGSVSTLKIQRTQQEDSAVYLCASSHVTASGANVLTFGAGSRLTVL.